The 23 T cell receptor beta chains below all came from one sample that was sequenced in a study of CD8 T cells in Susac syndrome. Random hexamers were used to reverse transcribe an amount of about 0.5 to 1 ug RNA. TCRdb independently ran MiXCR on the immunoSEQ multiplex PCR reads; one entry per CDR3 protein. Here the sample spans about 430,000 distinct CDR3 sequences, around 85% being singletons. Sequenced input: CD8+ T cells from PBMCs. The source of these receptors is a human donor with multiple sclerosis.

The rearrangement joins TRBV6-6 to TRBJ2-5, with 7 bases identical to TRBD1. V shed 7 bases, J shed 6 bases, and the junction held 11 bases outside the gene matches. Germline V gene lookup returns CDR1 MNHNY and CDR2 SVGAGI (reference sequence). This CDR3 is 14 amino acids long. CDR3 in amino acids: CASTNMDRSKTQYF. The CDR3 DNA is TGTGCCAGCACCAATATGGACAGGTCAAAGACCCAGTACTTC.

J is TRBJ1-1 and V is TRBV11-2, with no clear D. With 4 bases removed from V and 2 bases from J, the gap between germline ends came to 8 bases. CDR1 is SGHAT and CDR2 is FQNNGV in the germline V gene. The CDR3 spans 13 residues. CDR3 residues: CASSSWENTEAFF. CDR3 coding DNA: TGTGCCAGCAGCTCTTGGGAAAACACTGAAGCTTTCTTT.

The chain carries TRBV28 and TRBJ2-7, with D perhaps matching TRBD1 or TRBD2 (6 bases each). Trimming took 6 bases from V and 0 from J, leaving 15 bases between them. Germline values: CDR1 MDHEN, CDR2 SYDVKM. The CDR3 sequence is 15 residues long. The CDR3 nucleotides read TGTGCCAGCAGCGATGTCGGGGGCACCTCCTACGAGCAGTACTTC. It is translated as CASSDVGGTSYEQYF.

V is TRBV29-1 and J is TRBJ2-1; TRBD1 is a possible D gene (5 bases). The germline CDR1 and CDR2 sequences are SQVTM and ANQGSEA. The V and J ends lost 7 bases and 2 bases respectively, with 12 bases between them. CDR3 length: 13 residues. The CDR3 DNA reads TGCAGCGGCCTCCTGGACACCTACAATGAGCAGTTCTTC. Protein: CSGLLDTYNEQFF.

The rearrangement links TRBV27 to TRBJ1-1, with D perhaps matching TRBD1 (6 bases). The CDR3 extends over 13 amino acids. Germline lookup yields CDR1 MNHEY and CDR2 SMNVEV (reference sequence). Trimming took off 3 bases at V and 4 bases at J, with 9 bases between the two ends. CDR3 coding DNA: TGTGCCAGCAGTTTTACAGGGATCACTGAAGCTTTCTTT. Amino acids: CASSFTGITEAFF.

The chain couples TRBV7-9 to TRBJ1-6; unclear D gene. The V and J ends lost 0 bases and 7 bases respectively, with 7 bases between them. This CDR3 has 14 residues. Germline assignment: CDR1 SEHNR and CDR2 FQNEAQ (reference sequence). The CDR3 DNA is TGTGCCAGCAGCTTAGCTGTGGGGAATTCACCCCTCCACTTT. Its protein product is CASSLAVGNSPLHF.

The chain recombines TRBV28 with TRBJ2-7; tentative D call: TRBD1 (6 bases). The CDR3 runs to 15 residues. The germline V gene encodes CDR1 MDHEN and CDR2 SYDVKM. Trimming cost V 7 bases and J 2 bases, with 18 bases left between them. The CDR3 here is CASKSPIQGAYEQYF. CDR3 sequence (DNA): TGTGCCAGCAAATCCCCCATACAGGGTGCCTACGAGCAGTACTTC. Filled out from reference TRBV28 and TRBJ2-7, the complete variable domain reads DVKVTQSSRYLVKRTGEKVFLECVQDMDHENMFWYRQDPGLGLRLIYFSYDVKMKEKGDIPEGYSVSREKKERFSLILESASTNQTSMYLCASKSPIQGAYEQYFGPGTRLTVT.

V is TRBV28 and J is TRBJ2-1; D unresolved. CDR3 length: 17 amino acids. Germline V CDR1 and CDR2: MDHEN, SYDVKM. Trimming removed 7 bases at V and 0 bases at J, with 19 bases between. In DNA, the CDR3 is TGTGCCAGCACGACCCTAGTTTTGCGAAGCTCCTACAATGAGCAGTTCTTC. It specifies CASTTLVLRSSYNEQFF.

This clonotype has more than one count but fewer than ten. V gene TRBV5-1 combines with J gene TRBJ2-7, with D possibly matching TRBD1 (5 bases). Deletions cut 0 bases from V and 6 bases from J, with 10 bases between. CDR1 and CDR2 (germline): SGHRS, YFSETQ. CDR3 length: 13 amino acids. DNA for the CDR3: TGCGCCAGCAGCTTGGGACAGACCCTCGAGCAGTACTTC. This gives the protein CASSLGQTLEQYF.

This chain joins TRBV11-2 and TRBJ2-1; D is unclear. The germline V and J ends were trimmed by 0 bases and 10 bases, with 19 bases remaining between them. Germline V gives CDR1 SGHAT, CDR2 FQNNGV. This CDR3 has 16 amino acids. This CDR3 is CASSLDGQDSLWEQFF. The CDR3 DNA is TGTGCCAGCAGCTTAGATGGGCAGGATTCACTATGGGAGCAGTTCTTC.

The DNA of the CDR3 is TGCGCCAGCAGCTTGGGGGAGACACACCCCTATGGCTACACCTTC. Its translation: CASSLGETHPYGYTF. The rearrangement joins TRBV5-1 to TRBJ1-2; no reliable D call. Trimming removed 0 bases from V and 4 bases from J, with 13 bases in between. CDR1 is SGHRS, CDR2 YFSETQ, per germline. This CDR3 comprises 15 residues.

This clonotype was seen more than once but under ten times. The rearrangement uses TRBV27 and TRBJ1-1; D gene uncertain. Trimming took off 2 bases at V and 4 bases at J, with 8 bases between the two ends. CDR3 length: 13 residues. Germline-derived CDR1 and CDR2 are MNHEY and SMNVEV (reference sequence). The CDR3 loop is CASSLGEATEAFF. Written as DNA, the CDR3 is TGTGCCAGCAGTTTAGGGGAAGCCACTGAAGCTTTCTTT.

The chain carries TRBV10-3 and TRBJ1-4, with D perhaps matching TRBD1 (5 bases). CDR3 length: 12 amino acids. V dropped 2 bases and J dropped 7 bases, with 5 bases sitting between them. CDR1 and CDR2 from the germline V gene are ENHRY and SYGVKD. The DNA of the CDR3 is TGTGCCATCAGTGAGAGGGGTGAAAAACTGTTTTTT. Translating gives CAISERGEKLFF.

Here the CDR3 DNA reads TGCGCCAGCAGCCAAGATCCGGGGACAGGGGGCGATACGCAGTATTTT. The encoded protein is CASSQDPGTGGDTQYF. The chain recombines TRBV4-1 with TRBJ2-3; 12 nucleotides match TRBD1. The J segment lost 6 bases and the V segment lost 0 bases, leaving 4 bases of the junction unmatched. The CDR3 is made up of 16 amino acids. The germline V gene has CDR1 MGHRA and CDR2 YSYEKL.

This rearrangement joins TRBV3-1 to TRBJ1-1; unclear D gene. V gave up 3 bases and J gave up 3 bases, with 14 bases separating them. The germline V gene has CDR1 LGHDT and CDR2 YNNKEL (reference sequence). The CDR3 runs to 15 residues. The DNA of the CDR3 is TGTGCCAGCAGCCAGCTCCTCCGTTGGGACACTGAAGCTTTCTTT. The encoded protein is CASSQLLRWDTEAFF.

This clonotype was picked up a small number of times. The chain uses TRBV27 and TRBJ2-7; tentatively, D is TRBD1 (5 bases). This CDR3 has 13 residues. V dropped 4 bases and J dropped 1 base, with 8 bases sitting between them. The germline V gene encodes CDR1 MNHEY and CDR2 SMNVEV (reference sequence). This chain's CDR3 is CASSWGRSYEQYF. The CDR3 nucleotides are TGTGCCAGCAGTTGGGGCCGATCCTACGAGCAGTACTTC.

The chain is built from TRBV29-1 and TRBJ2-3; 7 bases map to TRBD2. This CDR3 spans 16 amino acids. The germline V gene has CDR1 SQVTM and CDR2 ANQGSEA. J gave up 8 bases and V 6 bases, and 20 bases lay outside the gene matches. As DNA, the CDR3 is TGCAGCGTGGGTGGACTAGTTCGTGACGAGGGAGGTACGCAGTATTTT. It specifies CSVGGLVRDEGGTQYF.

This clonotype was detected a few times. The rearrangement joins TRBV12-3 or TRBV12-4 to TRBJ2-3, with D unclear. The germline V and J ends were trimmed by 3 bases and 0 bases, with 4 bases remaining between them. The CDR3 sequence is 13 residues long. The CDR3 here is CASSFGSTDTQYF. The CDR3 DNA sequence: TGTGCCAGCAGTTTCGGCAGCACAGATACGCAGTATTTT.

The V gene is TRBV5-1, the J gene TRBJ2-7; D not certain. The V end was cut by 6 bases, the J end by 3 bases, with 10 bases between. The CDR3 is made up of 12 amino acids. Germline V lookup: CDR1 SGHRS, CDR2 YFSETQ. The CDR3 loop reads CASISDDYEQYF. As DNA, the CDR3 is TGCGCCAGCATATCGGACGACTACGAGCAGTACTTC. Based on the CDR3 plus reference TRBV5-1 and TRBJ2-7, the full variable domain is KAGVTQTPRYLIKTRGQQVTLSCSPISGHRSVSWYQQTPGQGLQFLFEYFSETQRNKGNFPGRFSGRQFSNSRSEMNVSTLELGDSALYLCASISDDYEQYFGPGTRLTVT.

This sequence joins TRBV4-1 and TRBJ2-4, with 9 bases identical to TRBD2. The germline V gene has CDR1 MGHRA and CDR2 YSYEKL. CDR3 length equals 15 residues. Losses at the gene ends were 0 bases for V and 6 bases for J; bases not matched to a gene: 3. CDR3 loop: CASSQEGGGVNIQYF. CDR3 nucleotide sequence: TGCGCCAGCAGCCAAGAAGGCGGGGGGGTAAACATTCAGTACTTC.

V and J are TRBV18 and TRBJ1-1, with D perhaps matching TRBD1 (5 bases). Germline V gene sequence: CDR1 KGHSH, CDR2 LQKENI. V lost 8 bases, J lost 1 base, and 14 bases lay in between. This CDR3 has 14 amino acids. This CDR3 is CASQLGAGNTEAFF. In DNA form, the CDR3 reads TGTGCCAGCCAACTTGGGGCCGGGAACACTGAAGCTTTCTTT.

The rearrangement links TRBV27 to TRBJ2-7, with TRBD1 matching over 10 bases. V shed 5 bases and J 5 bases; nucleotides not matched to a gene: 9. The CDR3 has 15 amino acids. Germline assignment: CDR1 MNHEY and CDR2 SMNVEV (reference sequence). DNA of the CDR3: TGTGCCAGCAGTCCGACAGGGGGCAATCTCAACGAGCAGTACTTC. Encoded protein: CASSPTGGNLNEQYF.

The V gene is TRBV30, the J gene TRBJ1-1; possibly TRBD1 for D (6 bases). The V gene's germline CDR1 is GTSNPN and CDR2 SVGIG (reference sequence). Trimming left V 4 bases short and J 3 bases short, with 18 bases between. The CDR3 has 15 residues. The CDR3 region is CAWTADRITDTEAFF. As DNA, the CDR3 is TGTGCCTGGACCGCCGACAGGATCACGGACACTGAAGCTTTCTTT.